This T cell receptor (beta chain) was sequenced for a study of a mutant IDH1 vaccine in newly diagnosed glioma. As for time point: week 35, safety follow-up. All doses held 300 ug of mutant IDH1 20-mer peptide, with topical imiquimod. Assay: immunoSEQ multiplex PCR; the TCRdb copy retains only in-frame clones and omits some. The data contain around 40,000 clones, 85% to 90% of them seen just once; the ten biggest clones take up 1.5%. Details on this clone: What it binds is unknown.

CDR3 size: 14 residues. Per the germline V gene, CDR1 is LNHDA and CDR2 is SQIVND (reference sequence). Trimming left V 7 bases short and J 0 bases short, with 11 bases between. V gene TRBV19 combines with J gene TRBJ2-3; a weak D match, TRBD2 (5 bases). The source was PBMCs, collected from a glioma patient whose treatment included an IDH1 peptide vaccine. This sequence was found in a man aged 35 to 55 with glioma. In DNA, the CDR3 is TGTGCCAGTACCCTCGGGGTGAGCACAGATACGCAGTATTTT. Residues: CASTLGVSTDTQYF.